This TCR beta chain was documented in a study of shared clonotypes between healthy human individuals. The table came from immunoSEQ multiplex PCR; TCRdb's copy has only in-frame clones and leaves some out. The data contain more than 2 million clones, approximately 92% of them singletons. Selected positively for CCR7 and CD45RO-negative, naive CD8 cells excluded terminally differentiated effector memory CD45RA+ cells. From germline, CDR1 is SSHAT and CDR2 FNYEAQ (reference sequence). The CDR3 runs 14 residues. V lost 5 bases to trimming and J lost 0 bases, with 7 bases between them. This TCR was sampled from a man aged 18 to 30 in good health. Some clones in this sample may be carry-over from other donors' samples. Sequenced sample: naive CD8+ T cells from PBMCs. V usage is TRBV7-7 and J usage is TRBJ2-2; D is undetermined. The CDR3 here is CASSPTTNTGELFF. In DNA, the CDR3 is TGTGCCAGCAGCCCAACAACGAACACCGGGGAGCTGTTTTTT.